This TCR beta chain came from a study of cytomegalovirus exposure and HLA in healthy donors. Study findings and constraints: The study flagged roughly 160 TCR beta chains as cytomegalovirus-associated. Some public TCRs appeared in many individuals, while most sequences were rare.

The CDR3 is 13 residues long. Germline V gene data show CDR1 as LNHDA and CDR2 as SQIVND (reference sequence). Trimming took off 3 bases at V and 5 bases at J, with 10 bases between the two ends. Regarding this clone: Antigen unknown.

It was with 60 Vbeta and 13 Jbeta primers that the PCR ran. Sequencing used immunoSEQ multiplex PCR; TCRdb keeps in-frame clones, though not all of them. The data contain about 190,000 clones, around 81% of them singletons. This receptor was obtained from a woman aged 18-30 years in good health and CMV-seropositive. The sequencing sample was made of PBMCs. The V gene is TRBV19, the J gene TRBJ1-1, with TRBD1 as a possible D gene (5 bases). For the CDR3, the DNA is TGTGCCAGTAGTATGGGGCCACGGACTGAAGCTTTCTTT. Protein sequence: CASSMGPRTEAFF. Together with reference TRBV19 and TRBJ1-1, the CDR3 gives the full variable domain: DGGITQSPKYLFRKEGQNVTLSCEQNLNHDAMYWYRQDPGQGLRLIYYSQIVNDFQKGDIAEGYSVSREKKESFPLTVTSAQKNPTAFYLCASSMGPRTEAFFGQGTRLTVV.